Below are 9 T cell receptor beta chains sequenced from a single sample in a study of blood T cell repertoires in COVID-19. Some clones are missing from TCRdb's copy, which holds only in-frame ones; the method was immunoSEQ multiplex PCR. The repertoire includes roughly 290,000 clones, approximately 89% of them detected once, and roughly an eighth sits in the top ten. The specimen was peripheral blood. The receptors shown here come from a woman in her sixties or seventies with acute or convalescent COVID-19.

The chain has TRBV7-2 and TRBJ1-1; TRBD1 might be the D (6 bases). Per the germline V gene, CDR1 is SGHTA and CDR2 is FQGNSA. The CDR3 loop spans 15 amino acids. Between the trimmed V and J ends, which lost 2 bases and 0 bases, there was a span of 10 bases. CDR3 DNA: TGTGCCAGCAGCTTAACCAGGGGCGTGAACACTGAAGCTTTCTTT. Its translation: CASSLTRGVNTEAFF. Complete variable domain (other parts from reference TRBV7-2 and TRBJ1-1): GAGVSQSPSNKVTEKGKDVELRCDPISGHTALYWYRQSLGQGLEFLIYFQGNSAPDKSGLPSDRFSAERTGGSVSTLTIQRTQQEDSAVYLCASSLTRGVNTEAFFGQGTRLTVV.

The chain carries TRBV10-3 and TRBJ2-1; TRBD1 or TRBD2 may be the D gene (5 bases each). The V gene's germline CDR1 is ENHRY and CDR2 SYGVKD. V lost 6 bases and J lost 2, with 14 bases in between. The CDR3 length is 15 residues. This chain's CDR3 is CAISEGYYAYNEQFF. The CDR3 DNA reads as TGTGCCATCAGCGAGGGGTACTATGCCTACAATGAGCAGTTCTTC.

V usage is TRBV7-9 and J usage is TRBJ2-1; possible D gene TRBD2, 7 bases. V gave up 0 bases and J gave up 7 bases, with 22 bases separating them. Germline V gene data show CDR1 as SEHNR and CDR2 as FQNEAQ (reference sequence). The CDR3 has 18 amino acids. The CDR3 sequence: CASSLARGREGPWNEQFF. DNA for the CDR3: TGTGCCAGCAGCTTAGCGAGGGGGAGGGAGGGCCCTTGGAATGAGCAGTTCTTC.

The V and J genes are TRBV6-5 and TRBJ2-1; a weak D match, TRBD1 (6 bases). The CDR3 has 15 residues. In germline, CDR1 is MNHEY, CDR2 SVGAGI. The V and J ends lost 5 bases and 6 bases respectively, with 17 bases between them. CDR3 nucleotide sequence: TGTGCCAGCAGTCCCGGCAGGGGCCGTCTCAATGAGCAGTTCTTC. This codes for CASSPGRGRLNEQFF.

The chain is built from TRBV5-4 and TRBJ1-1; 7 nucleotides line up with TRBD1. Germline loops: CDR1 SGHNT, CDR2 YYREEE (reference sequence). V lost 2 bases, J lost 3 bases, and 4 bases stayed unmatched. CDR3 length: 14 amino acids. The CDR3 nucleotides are TGTGCCAGCAGCTTAAAGGGACAGTACACTGAAGCTTTCTTT. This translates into CASSLKGQYTEAFF.

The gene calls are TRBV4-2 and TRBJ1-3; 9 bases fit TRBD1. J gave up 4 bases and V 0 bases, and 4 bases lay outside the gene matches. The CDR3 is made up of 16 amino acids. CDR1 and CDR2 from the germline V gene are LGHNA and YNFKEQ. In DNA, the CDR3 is TGTGCCAGCAGCCAAGACGGGACAGGGACGGGAAACACCATATATTTT. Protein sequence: CASSQDGTGTGNTIYF.

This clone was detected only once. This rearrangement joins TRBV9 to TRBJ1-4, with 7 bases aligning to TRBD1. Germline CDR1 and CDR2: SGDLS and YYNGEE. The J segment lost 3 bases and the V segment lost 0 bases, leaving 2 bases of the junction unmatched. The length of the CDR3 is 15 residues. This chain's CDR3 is CASSVGGTANEKLFF. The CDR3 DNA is TGTGCCAGCAGCGTAGGTGGGACAGCTAATGAAAAACTGTTTTTT.

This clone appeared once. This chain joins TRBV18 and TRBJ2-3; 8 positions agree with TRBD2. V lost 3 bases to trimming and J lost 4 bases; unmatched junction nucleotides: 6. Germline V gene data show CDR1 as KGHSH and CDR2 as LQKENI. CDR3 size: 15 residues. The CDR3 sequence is CASSPSGGAADTQYF. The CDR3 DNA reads TGTGCCAGCTCACCGAGCGGGGGAGCTGCAGATACGCAGTATTTT.

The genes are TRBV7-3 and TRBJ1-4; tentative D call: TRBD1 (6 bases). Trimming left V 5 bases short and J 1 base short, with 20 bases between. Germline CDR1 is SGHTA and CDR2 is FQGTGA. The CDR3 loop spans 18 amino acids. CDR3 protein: CASSAHQSQGITNEKLFF. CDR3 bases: TGTGCCAGCAGCGCCCACCAGAGTCAGGGGATAACTAATGAAAAACTGTTTTTT.